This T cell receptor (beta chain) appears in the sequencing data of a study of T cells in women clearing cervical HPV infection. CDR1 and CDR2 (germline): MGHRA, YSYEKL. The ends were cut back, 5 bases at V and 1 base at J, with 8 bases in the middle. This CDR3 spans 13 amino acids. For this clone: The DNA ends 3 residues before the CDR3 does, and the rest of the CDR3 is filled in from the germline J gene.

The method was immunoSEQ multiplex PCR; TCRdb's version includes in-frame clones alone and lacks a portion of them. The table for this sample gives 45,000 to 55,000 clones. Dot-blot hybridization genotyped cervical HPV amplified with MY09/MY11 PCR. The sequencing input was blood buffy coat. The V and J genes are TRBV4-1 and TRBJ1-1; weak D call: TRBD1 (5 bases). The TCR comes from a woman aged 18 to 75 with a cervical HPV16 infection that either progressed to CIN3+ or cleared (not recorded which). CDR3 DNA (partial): TGCGCCAGCAGCGCACAGGCGAACACTGAA. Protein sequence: CASSAQANTE. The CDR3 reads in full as CASSAQANTEAFF.